This T cell receptor (beta chain) derives from a study of early T cells in non-severe SARS-CoV-2 infection. About the study: From unsorted whole blood, bulk RNA was sequenced, and the chains remained unpaired.

Molecules of cDNA were individually given unique molecular identifiers that were attached to them. TCRdb re-analysed the 5' RACE reads in MiXCR, keeping a single row per CDR3 protein. The sample yields approximately 70,000 distinct CDR3 sequences, approximately 13% seen once. On this clonotype: Its antigen is still unknown.

General study points: VDJdb matching, biased toward anti-spike CD8 responses, missed private and CD4 specificities.

This receptor was taken from an adult who was a healthcare worker with PCR-confirmed SARS-CoV-2 infection or an uninfected control (not recorded which). The sample in question was whole blood, obtained at baseline.

The CDR3 bases are TGTGCCAGCAGCTTCCCCGGGACAGGGGGGGACGGGCAGTACTTC. Protein: CASSFPGTGGDGQYF. The chain employs TRBV7-9 and TRBJ2-7; 11 nucleotides align to TRBD1. Germline CDR1 is SEHNR and CDR2 is FQNEAQ (reference sequence). V dropped 3 bases and J dropped 9; count of bases not matched to a gene: 10. The CDR3 extends over 15 amino acids.